This T cell receptor (beta chain) was sequenced during a study of blood T cells in healthy people across ages. Study-wide background: Using template switching, researchers captured about one barcoded beta molecule for each two T cells. Study results and limitations: The recorded TCR beta diversity per million T cells decreased in a roughly linear manner with age.

This clonotype was seen at least ten times. Its antigen is undetermined. Sample-barcoded 5' priming and a J-beta primer mix drove a second PCR of roughly 6 to 12 cycles. TCRdb re-called the 5' RACE reads through MiXCR, storing one row per CDR3 protein. The sample consists of hundreds of thousands of distinct CDR3 sequences, roughly 32% of them appearing once. Every donor gave roughly 9.2 milliliters of peripheral blood. The TCR comes from a woman at least 80 years old in good health. Source material: blood.

CDR3 sequence reads: CASSQEGGRRYSEQYF. CDR3 sequence (DNA): TGTGCCAGCAGCCAGGAAGGGGGAAGGAGATACAGCGAGCAGTACTTC. The V gene is TRBV3-1, the J gene TRBJ2-7; D might be TRBD1 (6 bases). The CDR3 is 16 residues long. The V and J ends lost 3 bases and 6 bases respectively, with 21 bases between them. The germline CDR1 and CDR2 sequences are LGHDT and YNNKEL (reference sequence).